The source of this T cell receptor beta chain is a study of shared clonotypes between healthy human individuals. Broader study findings: Compared with memory subsets, naive subsets generally had larger estimated richness.

The CDR3 has 15 amino acids. Germline CDR1 reads MNHEY; CDR2 reads SVGAGI. With 8 bases removed from V and 5 bases from J, the gap between germline ends came to 21 bases. Points on this clone: Its antigen is undetermined.

Researchers partitioned CD4+ cells into CD45RA+ naive and CD45RA-negative memory subsets. The repertoire was sequenced with immunoSEQ multiplex PCR; TCRdb's copy has only in-frame clones and lacks some. The sample yields approximately 2.4 million clones, approximately 96% seen once. The clonotype was recovered from a man aged 18-30 years in good health. The rearrangement joins TRBV6-5 to TRBJ2-5, with a tentative D call TRBD2 (7 bases). Material for sequencing was naive CD4+ T cells sorted from blood. Subset specified: CD45RA+ positively selected. CDR3 loop: CASGPVGGHGETQYF. CDR3 sequence (DNA): TGTGCCAGCGGGCCTGTGGGGGGGCATGGGGAGACCCAGTACTTC.